Listed here are 2 T cell receptor beta chains from one sample, sequenced in a study of vaccination and CD4 T cells after COVID-19. With the Oncomine TCR Beta short-read assay, DNA from cultured CD4+ T cells was sequenced. Scientists extracted genomic DNA from CD4+ T cells grown in culture. TCRdb reanalysed the PCR reads using MiXCR and keeps one entry per CDR3 protein. The sample shows several thousand distinct CDR3 sequences, less than 50% of them seen only once. These receptors' antigens are unknown. Treatment denoted: roughly 11-day PBMC culture with coronavirus spike peptide pools or control peptides (ViraFEST assay). It was before the COVID-19 pandemic (2011-2018) that the unexposed donor's CD4+ T cells were collected. The material sequenced was CD4+ T cells from blood, cultured in vitro. All receptors come from a human donor in good health.

This rearrangement joins TRBV28 to TRBJ2-7; TRBD2 agrees at 7 bases. The CDR3 totals 13 residues. With 10 bases clipped from V and 2 bases from J, the junction kept 8 bases outside the gene matches. Germline V gene lookup returns CDR1 MDHEN and CDR2 SYDVKM. The CDR3 loop is CATLRGETYEQYF. CDR3 DNA: TGTGCCACCCTCCGGGGGGAAACCTACGAGCAGTACTTC.

The J gene is TRBJ2-7, the V gene TRBV11-2, with 10 bases lining up with TRBD1. CDR1 is SGHAT and CDR2 is FQNNGV in the germline V gene. The CDR3 spans 16 residues. V lost 8 bases, J lost 3 bases, and 13 bases stayed unmatched. CDR3 loop: CASATIPGTGDYEQYF. The CDR3, as DNA: TGTGCCAGCGCCACCATACCCGGGACAGGGGACTACGAGCAGTACTTC.